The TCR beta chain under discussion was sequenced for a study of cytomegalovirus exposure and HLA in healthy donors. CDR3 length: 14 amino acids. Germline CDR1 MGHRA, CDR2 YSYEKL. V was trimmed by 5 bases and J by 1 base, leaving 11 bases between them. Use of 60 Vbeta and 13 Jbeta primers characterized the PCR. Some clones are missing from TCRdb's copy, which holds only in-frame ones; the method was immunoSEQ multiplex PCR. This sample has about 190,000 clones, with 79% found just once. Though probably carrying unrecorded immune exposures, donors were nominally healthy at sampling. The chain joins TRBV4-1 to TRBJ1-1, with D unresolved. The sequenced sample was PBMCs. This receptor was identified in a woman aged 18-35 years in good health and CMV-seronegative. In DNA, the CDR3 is TGCGCCAGCAGCAAAGGGAGGGAGAACACTGAAGCTTTCTTT. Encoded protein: CASSKGRENTEAFF.